Sequencing of this TCR beta chain was carried out in a study of T cells in Graves' hyperthyroidism and ophthalmopathy. The sample holds many counts of this clonotype. Template material for amplifying TCR beta CDR3 regions consisted of RNA transcripts. First-round RT-PCR with HTBI primers amplified the TCR CDR3 region. One entry per CDR3 protein, called by TCRdb with MiXCR from the multiplex PCR reads. The sample lists fewer than 350,000 distinct CDR3 sequences, 18% occurring once. For Graves' hyperthyroidism to be stable, ophthalmopathy could not progress within 18 months. Diagnosis of hyperthyroidism was new in patients aged 18 to 65, and its duration was under 2 months. Together with thyroid ultrasound, orbital computed tomography, serum thyroxine and TRAb, clinical symptoms were used for diagnoses. V gave up 0 bases and J gave up 0 bases; unmatched junction bases: 5. This CDR3 is built from 17 residues.

The receptor's source is a woman aged 45-60 years with Graves' hyperthyroidism. This sequence joins TRBV12-3 or TRBV12-4 and TRBJ1-1, with 9 bases matching TRBD1. Sequenced: blood. CDR3 region: CASSLAQWDRVNTEAFF. The CDR3 nucleotides are TGTGCCAGCAGTTTAGCGCAATGGGACAGGGTGAACACTGAAGCTTTCTTT.